These T cell receptor beta chains were read from a single sample in a study of blood T cell repertoires in COVID-19. Produced via immunoSEQ multiplex PCR; TCRdb's table is partial and in-frame only. This table holds about 140,000 clones, 84% found once. Sequencing input: peripheral blood. The receptors stem from a human donor in a cohort sampled during active COVID-19. CDR3s include the opening cysteine and the closing phenylalanine or tryptophan. A D gene is named only where the DNA matches it firmly. Clone size, where shown, is once, few, many, or a class for clones that have expanded.

-,TRBV5-1,TRBD1,TRBJ1-4,TGCGCCAGCAGTTCTGGGACAGGGGGCCTGGGTAATGAAAAACTGTTTTTT,CASSSGTGGLGNEKLFF
once,TRBV7-9,TRBD1,TRBJ2-7,TGTGCCAGCAGGGGGACAGGGGTCTCCTACGAGCAGTACTTC,CASRGTGVSYEQYF
-,TRBV18,TRBD1,TRBJ2-7,TGTGCCAGCTCTCCGGGACAGGGCAGCTACGAGCAGTACTTC,CASSPGQGSYEQYF
-,TRBV23-1,TRBD1,TRBJ1-1,TGCGCCAGCAGTCGATGGGACAGGGGGCGCCACACTGAAGCTTTCTTT,CASSRWDRGRHTEAFF
-,TRBV11-2,TRBD1,TRBJ1-4,TGTGCCAGCAGCTCCCTGTCCCGGGACAGGGAAAGGAAAGAAAAACTGTTTTTT,CASSSLSRDRERKEKLFF
once,TRBV15,-,TRBJ2-7,TGTGCCACCAGCAGGAAGGGCGGAGACAGTCCCTACGAGCAGTACTTC,CATSRKGGDSPYEQYF
-,TRBV3-1/TRBV3-2,TRBD1,TRBJ2-1,TGTGCCAGCAGCCAAGGAGGGACAGTCTACAATGAGCAGTTCTTC,CASSQGGTVYNEQFF
-,TRBV5-1,-,TRBJ2-2,TGCGCCAGCAGCCCTTACACCGGGGAGCTGTTTTTT,CASSPYTGELFF
once,TRBV5-1,TRBD1,TRBJ2-2,TGCGCCAGCAGCTCCCGGAGGGGACAGGGGGCAACCGGGGAGCTGTTTTTT,CASSSRRGQGATGELFF
-,TRBV29-1,-,TRBJ1-4,TGCAGCGTCGGACAGCTTAATGAAAAACTGTTTTTT,CSVGQLNEKLFF
-,TRBV5-1,TRBD1,TRBJ2-2,TGCGCCAGCAGCTTTACCGGGACAGGGATAACCGGGGAGCTGTTTTTT,CASSFTGTGITGELFF
-,TRBV6-2/TRBV6-3,-,TRBJ2-7,TGTGCCAGCAGTTACTCGCAATTGCGGACAGACGAGCAGTACTTC,CASSYSQLRTDEQYF
-,TRBV11-2,TRBD1,TRBJ2-4,TGTGCCAGCAGCTTAGTGGGGGACAGCCCGATTCAGTACTTC,CASSLVGDSPIQYF
-,TRBV5-8,-,TRBJ2-2,TGTGCCAGCAGCTCGTGGACAGTTACCGGGGAGCTGTTTTTT,CASSSWTVTGELFF
-,TRBV7-9,TRBD1,TRBJ1-4,TGTGCCAGCAGCTTAGCGTCAGGGGGCTTTGAAAAACTGTTTTTT,CASSLASGGFEKLFF
-,TRBV10-3,TRBD1,TRBJ1-2,TGTGCCATCAGTAAGGACAGGGGCCCCTATGGCTACACCTTC,CAISKDRGPYGYTF
-,TRBV27,-,TRBJ2-3,TGTGCCAGCAGTCCCCGCGGGCTTGGGGGCACAGATACGCAGTATTTT,CASSPRGLGGTDTQYF
-,TRBV11-2,-,TRBJ1-4,TGTGCCAGCAGCTTACGTGAAAAACTGTTTTTT,CASSLREKLFF
-,TRBV14,-,TRBJ1-2,TGTGCCAGCAGCCCCGCTAGCGGCTACACCTTC,CASSPASGYTF
few,TRBV5-1,-,TRBJ2-1,TGCGCCAGCAGCTTAGGAGGGAGCTCCTACAATGAGCAGTTCTTC,CASSLGGSSYNEQFF
few,TRBV18,TRBD1,TRBJ1-2,TGTGCCAGCTCACCACCATGGGGACAGGACACCTTC,CASSPPWGQDTF
-,TRBV5-1,TRBD2,TRBJ2-3,TGCGCCAGCAGCTCGGGACTAGCGGGGGGGATCGCTAGCACAGATACGCAGTATTTT,CASSSGLAGGIASTDTQYF
-,TRBV5-6,-,TRBJ1-4,TGTGCCAGCAGCTTGCCGGGTGGGAATGAAAAACTGTTTTTT,CASSLPGGNEKLFF
-,TRBV6-4,-,TRBJ1-5,TGTGCCAGCAGTGAAGAACATCAGTTCAATCAGCCCCAGCATTTT,CASSEEHQFNQPQHF
-,TRBV19,-,TRBJ2-3,TGTGCCAGTAGTCCGAGGCCAGCACCTACCCGCACAGATACGCAGTATTTT,CASSPRPAPTRTDTQYF
-,TRBV5-1,-,TRBJ1-1,TGCGCCAGCAGCCCGGGGGAGATGACTGAAGCTTTCTTT,CASSPGEMTEAFF
once,TRBV19,TRBD1,TRBJ1-6,TGTGCCAGTAGTACATGGGACAGGGGAAACTATAATTCACCCCTCCACTTT,CASSTWDRGNYNSPLHF
-,TRBV6-1,TRBD2,TRBJ2-1,TGTGCCAGCAGTGCCCCAGCCCAACTAGCGGGGAGATACAATGAGCAGTTCTTC,CASSAPAQLAGRYNEQFF
-,TRBV6-5,TRBD2,TRBJ2-3,TGTGCCACCTCCAAGGCGGGGGGCACAGATACGCAGTATTTT,CATSKAGGTDTQYF
-,TRBV19,-,TRBJ2-1,TGTGCCAGTAGTATAGGCCCTCTATACAGCTCCTACAATGAGCAGTTCTTC,CASSIGPLYSSYNEQFF
-,TRBV3-1/TRBV3-2,-,TRBJ2-2,TGTGCCAGCAGTTCAACCGGGGAGCTGTTTTTT,CASSSTGELFF
-,TRBV19,TRBD1,TRBJ2-3,TGTGCCAGTAGTAGAGGGGGCTCGTCGGATACGCAGTATTTT,CASSRGGSSDTQYF
-,TRBV6-2/TRBV6-3,TRBD1,TRBJ2-2,TGTGCCAGCAGTCGACAGGGAGACACCGGGGAGCTGTTTTTT,CASSRQGDTGELFF
few,TRBV5-1,-,TRBJ1-5,TGCGCCAGCAGCTTGGCCGCGGGTCCGAATCAGCCCCAGCATTTT,CASSLAAGPNQPQHF
-,TRBV6-5,TRBD2,TRBJ2-3,TGTGCCAGCAGTCGGGGGGGTCTCACAGATACGCAGTATTTT,CASSRGGLTDTQYF
-,TRBV24-1,TRBD1,TRBJ2-7,TGTGCCACCAGTGACCTGGACAGGGAAGGCAGGCAGTACTTC,CATSDLDREGRQYF
-,TRBV11-1,TRBD1,TRBJ2-7,TGTGCCAGCAGCCTAACCGGGACAGGGCCCTACGAGCAGTACTTC,CASSLTGTGPYEQYF
-,TRBV9,TRBD1,TRBJ2-5,TGTGCCAGCAGCACGCGGGGACAGGGCGGGACCCAGTACTTC,CASSTRGQGGTQYF